A selection of T cell receptor beta chains follows, all from one sample in a study of blood T cell repertoires in COVID-19. Generated by immunoSEQ multiplex PCR, the TCRdb table keeps only in-frame clones and is missing some. The sample records 110,000 to 150,000 clones, about 86% being singletons. Sequencing was carried out using peripheral blood. These receptors all stem from a woman aged 60-75 years with acute or convalescent COVID-19. Both conserved end residues are part of each CDR3. The order of the fields is D gene, V gene, J gene, clone size, CDR3 DNA, CDR3 protein. A D gene is named only where the DNA matches it firmly. Clone size is given for some rows only: seen once, a few or many times, or a class if the clone is expanded.

NA	TRBV20-1	TRBJ2-3	once	TGCAGTGCTAGTAACCGCAGGGGAAGCACAGATACGCAGTATTTT	CSASNRRGSTDTQYF
TRBD1	TRBV5-4	TRBJ2-2	NA	TGTGCCAGCACGGACAGGGTGAACACCGGGGAGCTGTTTTTT	CASTDRVNTGELFF
NA	TRBV30	TRBJ1-2	many	TGTGCCTGGAGTAAGAGGATGCTAAGCTATGGCTACACCTTC	CAWSKRMLSYGYTF
NA	TRBV28	TRBJ2-5	once	TGTGCCAGCAGTTACCGGGTGATCATGGAAGAGACCCAGTACTTC	CASSYRVIMEETQYF
NA	TRBV28	TRBJ1-1	NA	TGTGCCAGTTTAAGAGGGGAGGGGCGAACTGAAGCTTTCTTT	CASLRGEGRTEAFF
NA	TRBV24-1	TRBJ2-3	NA	TGTGCCACCAGTGATCTCCGACACTCCGCCACAGATACGCAGTATTTT	CATSDLRHSATDTQYF
TRBD2	TRBV6-2/TRBV6-3	TRBJ2-3	NA	TGTGCCAGCACCCCCGCGAGGACTAGCGGGGATACGCAGTATTTT	CASTPARTSGDTQYF
NA	TRBV24-1	TRBJ1-2	NA	TGTGCCACCAGTGAACATCATTATGGCTACACCTTC	CATSEHHYGYTF
NA	TRBV5-3	TRBJ1-5	NA	TGTGCCAGAAGCTTGGTAGATCAGCCCCAGCATTTT	CARSLVDQPQHF
TRBD1	TRBV29-1	TRBJ2-5	NA	TGCAGCGTTGGGGACAGGGCCCAAGAGACCCAGTACTTC	CSVGDRAQETQYF